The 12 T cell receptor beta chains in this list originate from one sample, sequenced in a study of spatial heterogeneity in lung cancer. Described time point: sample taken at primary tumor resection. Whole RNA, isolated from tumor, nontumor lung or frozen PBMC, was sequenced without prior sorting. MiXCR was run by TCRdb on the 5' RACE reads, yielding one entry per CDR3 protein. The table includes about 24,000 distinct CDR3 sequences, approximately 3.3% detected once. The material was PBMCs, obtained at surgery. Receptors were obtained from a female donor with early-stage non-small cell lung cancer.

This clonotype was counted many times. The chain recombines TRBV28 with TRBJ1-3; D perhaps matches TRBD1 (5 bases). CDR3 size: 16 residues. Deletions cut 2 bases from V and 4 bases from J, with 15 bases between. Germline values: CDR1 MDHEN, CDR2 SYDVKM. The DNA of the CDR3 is TGTGCCAGCAGTTTACGGGACCAGGCGCCCGGAAACACCATATATTTT. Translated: CASSLRDQAPGNTIYF. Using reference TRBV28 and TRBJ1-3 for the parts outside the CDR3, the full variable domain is DVKVTQSSRYLVKRTGEKVFLECVQDMDHENMFWYRQDPGLGLRLIYFSYDVKMKEKGDIPEGYSVSREKKERFSLILESASTNQTSMYLCASSLRDQAPGNTIYFGEGSWLTVV.

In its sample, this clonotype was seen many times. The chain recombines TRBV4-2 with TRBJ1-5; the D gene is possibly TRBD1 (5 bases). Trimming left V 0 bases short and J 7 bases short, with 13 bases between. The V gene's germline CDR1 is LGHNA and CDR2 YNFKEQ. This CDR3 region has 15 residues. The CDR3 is CASSQEGQGGQPQHF. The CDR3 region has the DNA TGTGCCAGCAGCCAAGAAGGCCAGGGAGGGCAGCCCCAGCATTTT.

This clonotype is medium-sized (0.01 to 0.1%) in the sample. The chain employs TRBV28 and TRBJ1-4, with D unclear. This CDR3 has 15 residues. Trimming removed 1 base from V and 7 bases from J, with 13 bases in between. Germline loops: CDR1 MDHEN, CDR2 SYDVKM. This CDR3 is CASSLLHHGGEKLFF. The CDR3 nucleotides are TGTGCCAGCAGTTTATTGCACCACGGAGGTGAAAAACTGTTTTTT.

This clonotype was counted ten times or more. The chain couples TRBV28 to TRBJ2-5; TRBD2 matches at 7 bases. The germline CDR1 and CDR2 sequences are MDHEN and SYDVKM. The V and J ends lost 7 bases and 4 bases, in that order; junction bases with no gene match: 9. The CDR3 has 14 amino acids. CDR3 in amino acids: CASKPGGTIETQYF. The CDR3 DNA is TGTGCCAGCAAGCCGGGGGGAACGATAGAGACCCAGTACTTC.

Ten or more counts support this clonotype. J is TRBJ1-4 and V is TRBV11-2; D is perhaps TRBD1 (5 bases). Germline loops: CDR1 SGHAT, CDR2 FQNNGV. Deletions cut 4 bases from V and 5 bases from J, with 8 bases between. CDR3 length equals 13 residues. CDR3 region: CASSSGPNEKLFF. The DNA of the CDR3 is TGTGCCAGCAGCTCGGGACCAAATGAAAAACTGTTTTTT.

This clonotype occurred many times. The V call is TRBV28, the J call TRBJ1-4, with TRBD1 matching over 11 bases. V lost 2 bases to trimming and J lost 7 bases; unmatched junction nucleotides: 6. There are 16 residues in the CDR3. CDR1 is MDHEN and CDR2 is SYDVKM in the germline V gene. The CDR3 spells CASSLGTGGYSEKLFF. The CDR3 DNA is TGTGCCAGCAGTTTAGGGACAGGGGGTTATAGTGAAAAACTGTTTTTT. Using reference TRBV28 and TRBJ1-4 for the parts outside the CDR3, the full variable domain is DVKVTQSSRYLVKRTGEKVFLECVQDMDHENMFWYRQDPGLGLRLIYFSYDVKMKEKGDIPEGYSVSREKKERFSLILESASTNQTSMYLCASSLGTGGYSEKLFFGSGTQLSVL.

This CDR3 reads CASSQDSVGTQQFF. The CDR3 region has the DNA TGCGCCAGCAGCCAAGATTCCGTCGGGACGCAGCAGTTCTTC. This chain joins TRBV4-1 and TRBJ2-1, with D perhaps given as TRBD1 or TRBD2 (5 bases each). The CDR3 runs 14 residues. CDR1 and CDR2 (germline): MGHRA, YSYEKL. Trimming cost V 0 bases and J 11 bases, with 14 bases left between them.

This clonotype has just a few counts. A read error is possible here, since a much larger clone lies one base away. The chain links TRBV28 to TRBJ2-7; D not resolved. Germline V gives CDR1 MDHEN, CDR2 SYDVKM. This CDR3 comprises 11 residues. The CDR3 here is CANSGRREQYF. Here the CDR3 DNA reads TGTGCCAACAGTGGGCGGCGGGAGCAGTACTTC.

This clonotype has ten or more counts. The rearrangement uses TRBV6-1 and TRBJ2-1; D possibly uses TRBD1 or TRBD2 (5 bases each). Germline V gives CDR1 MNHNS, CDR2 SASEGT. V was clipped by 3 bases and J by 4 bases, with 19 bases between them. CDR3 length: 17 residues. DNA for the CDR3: TGTGCCAGCAGTGAGAACGGGGCAGGCCTATCTTACAATGAGCAGTTCTTC. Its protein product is CASSENGAGLSYNEQFF.

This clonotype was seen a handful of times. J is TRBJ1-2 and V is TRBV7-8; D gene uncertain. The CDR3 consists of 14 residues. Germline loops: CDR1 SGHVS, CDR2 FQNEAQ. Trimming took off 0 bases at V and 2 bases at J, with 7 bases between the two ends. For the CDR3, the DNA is TGTGCCAGCAGCTTAGCGCAGGTGAACTATGGCTACACCTTC. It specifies CASSLAQVNYGYTF.

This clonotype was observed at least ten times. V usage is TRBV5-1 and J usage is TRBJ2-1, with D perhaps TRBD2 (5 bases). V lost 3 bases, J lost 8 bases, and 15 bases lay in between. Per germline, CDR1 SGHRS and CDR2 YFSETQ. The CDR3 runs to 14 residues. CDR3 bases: TGCGCCAGCAGCTACGGTTGGAGGTTCGATGAGCAGTTCTTC. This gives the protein CASSYGWRFDEQFF.

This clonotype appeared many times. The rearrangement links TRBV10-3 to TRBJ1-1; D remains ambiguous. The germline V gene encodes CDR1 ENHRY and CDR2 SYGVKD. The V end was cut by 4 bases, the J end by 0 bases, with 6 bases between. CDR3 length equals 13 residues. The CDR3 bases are TGTGCCATCAGTGCGTCTCTGAACACTGAAGCTTTCTTT. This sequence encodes CAISASLNTEAFF.